This section outlines one TCR beta chain sequence together with its context. The target antigen is unknown. The sample originates from a study of T cell responses to AZD1222 COVID-19 vaccine. Study-level points and caveats: The donors showed a predominance of white British ancestry and of females, with possible underestimation of clonal diversity. Once two AZD1222 doses were given, Spike-specific TCR breadth and depth went up.

Germline lookup yields CDR1 SGHRS and CDR2 YFSETQ. The V end lost 1 base, the J end lost 7 bases, and 14 bases lay between the germline ends. This CDR3 comprises 15 residues. Some clones are missing from TCRdb's copy, which holds only in-frame ones; the method was immunoSEQ multiplex PCR. Seen here are tens of thousands of clones, about 80% observed once, and the top ten hold around 15%. The receptor was derived from an adult who received the AZD1222 COVID-19 vaccine. The material was peripheral blood, obtained 28 days after the second AZD1222 dose. The gene calls are TRBV5-1 and TRBJ2-2; D remains unclear. The CDR3 loop reads CASSLLRTVGGELFF. In DNA form, the CDR3 reads TGCGCCAGCAGCTTGCTTCGGACCGTTGGCGGGGAGCTGTTTTTT.